The 23 T cell receptor beta chains reported below all come from one sample, sequenced in a study of graft-versus-host responses after intestinal transplantation. Profiled with immunoSEQ multiplex PCR; TCRdb holds only in-frame clones, not every one. Among around 16,000 clones listed, around 87% were seen once. Material: bone marrow, obtained approximately 120 days after intestinal transplantation. The receptor source for this set is a human patient who received an intestinal transplant, so some T cells may come from the graft donor.

The genes are TRBV28 and TRBJ2-7; 11 bases agree with TRBD2. J lost 3 bases, V lost 3 bases, and 7 bases had no gene match. Looked up from germline, CDR1 is MDHEN and CDR2 is SYDVKM. The CDR3 length is 16 residues. In DNA, the CDR3 is TGTGCCAGCAGTTTGCCCCGACTAGCGGGAATCTACGAGCAGTACTTC. Translated: CASSLPRLAGIYEQYF.

This clone was found a few times. The chain recombines TRBV4-3 with TRBJ2-7; 11 positions match TRBD2. The CDR3 runs to 15 residues. V gave up 0 bases and J gave up 2 bases; unmatched junction bases: 0. Germline lookup yields CDR1 LGHNA and CDR2 YSLEER. The CDR3 DNA reads TGCGCCAGCAGCCAAGAACTAGCGGGAGCCTACGAGCAGTACTTC. As protein: CASSQELAGAYEQYF.

The sample holds one count of this clone. The V and J genes are TRBV7-8 and TRBJ1-5; D is uncertain. The CDR3 spans 16 residues. With 6 bases removed from V and 6 bases from J, the gap between germline ends came to 21 bases. CDR1 and CDR2 (germline): SGHVS, FQNEAQ. The CDR3 sequence: CASSFSGAWGGQPQHF. DNA of the CDR3: TGTGCCAGCAGTTTTTCTGGAGCCTGGGGTGGTCAGCCCCAGCATTTT.

The chain employs TRBV5-4 and TRBJ2-7, with D maybe TRBD2 (6 bases). There are 14 residues in the CDR3. V lost 2 bases, J lost 0 bases, and 9 bases lay in between. Germline assignment: CDR1 SGHNT and CDR2 YYREEE (reference sequence). The CDR3 spells CASSLGTASYEQYF. The CDR3 bases are TGTGCCAGCAGCTTAGGGACTGCCTCCTACGAGCAGTACTTC.

The V gene is TRBV11-2, the J gene TRBJ2-7; D is unclear. The V gene lost 1 base and the J gene lost 6 bases, with 13 bases spanning the gap. The germline V gene encodes CDR1 SGHAT and CDR2 FQNNGV. The CDR3 loop spans 14 amino acids. The CDR3 sequence: CASSLVGWAGEQYF. The CDR3 DNA sequence: TGTGCCAGCAGCTTAGTAGGGTGGGCCGGCGAGCAGTACTTC.

The V gene is TRBV13, the J gene TRBJ2-3; D uncertain. Germline CDR1 and CDR2: PRHDT and FYEKMQ (reference sequence). The CDR3 consists of 11 residues. V lost 0 bases and J lost 12, with 7 bases in between. The CDR3 nucleotides read TGTGCCAGCAGCTTAGGCGGATTACAGTATTTT. Protein: CASSLGGLQYF.

This clone is classed as medium-sized. Other nucleotide sequences from this sample produce the same CDR3. The chain is built from TRBV5-6 and TRBJ1-1, with unresolved D. V was cut by 1 base and J by 5 bases, with 6 bases left in between. This CDR3 has 12 amino acids. Germline assignment: CDR1 SGHDT and CDR2 YYEEEE. The CDR3 DNA sequence: TGTGCCAGCAGCTTGAGAGGAACTGAAGCTTTCTTT. Its translation is CASSLRGTEAFF.

In nucleotides, the CDR3 is TGCGCCAGCAGCCAAACCCTCAGCGTGAACACTGAAGCTTTCTTT. Its protein is CASSQTLSVNTEAFF. This chain joins TRBV4-3 and TRBJ1-1; D uncertain. Germline lookup yields CDR1 LGHNA and CDR2 YSLEER. Between the trimmed V and J ends, which lost 2 bases and 0 bases, there was a span of 10 bases. The CDR3 covers 15 residues.

The chain has TRBV29-1 and TRBJ1-1, with 8 bases matching TRBD1. Germline CDR1 is SQVTM and CDR2 is ANQGSEA. This CDR3 region has 12 residues. J lost 4 bases, V lost 6 bases, and 4 bases had no gene match. This CDR3 reads CSVTGTGTEAFF. CDR3 nucleotides: TGCAGCGTCACCGGGACAGGCACTGAAGCTTTCTTT.

This rearrangement joins TRBV25-1 to TRBJ2-7; TRBD1 matches at 7 bases. Germline V gene lookup returns CDR1 MGHDK and CDR2 SYGVNS. The V gene end was trimmed by 3 bases and the J gene end by 5 bases; junction bases not matched to a gene: 7. CDR3 size: 14 residues. Here the CDR3 reads CASSDRRGIDEQYF. CDR3 sequence (DNA): TGTGCCAGCAGTGACCGCAGGGGGATCGACGAGCAGTACTTC.

V and J are TRBV20-1 and TRBJ1-1; no clear D gene. Germline V gene lookup returns CDR1 DFQATT and CDR2 SNEGSKA (reference sequence). The CDR3 contains 10 residues. Trimming removed 6 bases at V and 6 bases at J, with 8 bases between. For the CDR3, the DNA is TGCAGTGCCCCCGAGGCTGAAGCTTTCTTT. Its translation is CSAPEAEAFF.

This rearrangement joins TRBV5-4 to TRBJ2-7; D not certain. Germline CDR1 is SGHNT and CDR2 is YYREEE (reference sequence). Trimming removed 0 bases from V and 0 bases from J, with 7 bases in between. The CDR3 runs 14 residues. The CDR3, as DNA: TGTGCCAGCAGCTTGGCTCCCAGCTCCTACGAGCAGTACTTC. Protein product: CASSLAPSSYEQYF. Full variable domain (missing parts from reference TRBV5-4 and TRBJ2-7): ETGVTQSPTHLIKTRGQQVTLRCSSQSGHNTVSWYQQALGQGPQFIFQYYREEENGRGNFPPRFSGLQFPNYSSELNVNALELDDSALYLCASSLAPSSYEQYFGPGTRLTVT.

V usage is TRBV27 and J usage is TRBJ2-1, with D tentatively TRBD2 (5 bases). The ends were cut back, 6 bases at V and 6 bases at J, with 12 bases in the middle. The CDR3 is 13 residues long. CDR1 and CDR2 from the germline V gene are MNHEY and SMNVEV (reference sequence). This CDR3 reads CASSPEGPNEQFF. CDR3 in DNA: TGTGCCAGCAGCCCCGAGGGTCCCAATGAGCAGTTCTTC.

The chain is built from TRBV7-3 and TRBJ2-3; perhaps TRBD1 as D (6 bases). The germline V and J ends were trimmed by 4 bases and 2 bases, with 10 bases remaining between them. The CDR3 is 14 amino acids. Germline V CDR1 and CDR2: SGHTA, FQGTGA. The CDR3 region has the DNA TGTGCCAGCAGCTCGGGACACTACACAGATACGCAGTATTTT. It yields the protein CASSSGHYTDTQYF.

The chain joins TRBV19 to TRBJ1-2, with D maybe TRBD1 (5 bases). CDR1 is LNHDA, CDR2 SQIVND, per germline (reference sequence). With 4 bases removed from V and 4 bases from J, the gap between germline ends came to 19 bases. The CDR3 extends over 16 amino acids. This CDR3 is CASSTTRGGWLYGYTF. In DNA form, the CDR3 reads TGTGCCAGTAGTACAACGAGGGGAGGTTGGCTCTATGGCTACACCTTC.

The CDR3 protein is CASSLVVSISGGSTGELFF. DNA of the CDR3: TGTGCCAGCAGCTTGGTCGTCTCGATTTCAGGGGGCAGCACCGGGGAGCTGTTTTTT. The gene calls are TRBV5-5 and TRBJ2-2; 8 positions agree with TRBD1. CDR3 length equals 19 residues. J gave up 4 bases and V 0 bases, and 14 bases lay outside the gene matches. Germline CDR1 and CDR2: SGHKS and YYEKEE (reference sequence).

This chain connects TRBV4-3 to TRBJ2-7; no clear D. The CDR3 covers 14 residues. V dropped 1 base and J dropped 5 bases, with 12 bases sitting between them. The germline V gene has CDR1 LGHNA and CDR2 YSLEER. The CDR3 nucleotides read TGCGCCAGCAGCCAAGTTCTTAGGGCCCACGAGCAGTACTTC. Translating gives CASSQVLRAHEQYF.

CDR3 nucleotide sequence: TGTGCCACCCAGGCCCTTAGGGAGACCCAGTACTTC. It translates to CATQALRETQYF. The chain links TRBV2 to TRBJ2-5; D call uncertain. Between the trimmed V and J ends, which lost 10 bases and 5 bases, there was a span of 14 bases. Germline loops: CDR1 SNHLY, CDR2 FYNNEI. This CDR3 is 12 amino acids long.

The rearrangement links TRBV5-1 to TRBJ1-2; D perhaps matches TRBD1 (5 bases). The ends were cut back, 4 bases at V and 4 bases at J, with 11 bases in the middle. CDR3 length equals 13 residues. CDR1 and CDR2 from the germline V gene are SGHRS and YFSETQ. This CDR3 reads CASSQQEFYGYTF. As DNA, the CDR3 is TGCGCCAGCAGCCAACAGGAATTCTATGGCTACACCTTC.

The chain joins TRBV9 to TRBJ2-7, with a possible D match to TRBD1 (5 bases). The germline V gene encodes CDR1 SGDLS and CDR2 YYNGEE. The CDR3 has 13 residues. Trimming took 4 bases from V and 4 from J, leaving 12 bases between them. CDR3 DNA sequence: TGTGCCAGCAGCTCCCCAACAGGTTACGAGCAGTACTTC. Its protein is CASSSPTGYEQYF.

CDR3 residues: CASSLVLAGGPGYNEQFF. In DNA, the CDR3 is TGTGCCAGCAGCTTAGTCCTAGCGGGAGGGCCGGGCTACAATGAGCAGTTCTTC. The V gene is TRBV11-2, the J gene TRBJ2-1, with TRBD2 matching 12 bases. Germline loops: CDR1 SGHAT, CDR2 FQNNGV. CDR3 length: 18 amino acids. V lost 1 base and J lost 3; bases outside the gene matches: 7.

The chain uses TRBV2 and TRBJ1-4; a weak D match, TRBD1 (5 bases). Germline V gives CDR1 SNHLY, CDR2 FYNNEI. V lost 6 bases, J lost 0 bases, and 11 bases lay in between. CDR3 length: 15 residues. The CDR3 nucleotides read TGTGCCAGCAGGGACACAGCGTCAACTAATGAAAAACTGTTTTTT. Protein product: CASRDTASTNEKLFF.

In the case of this clone: An end of the junction differs from the germline gene, which may be a read error. The chain combines TRBV30 with TRBJ2-2, with a weak D call TRBD1 (6 bases). Germline CDR1 and CDR2: GTSNPN and SVGIG (reference sequence). The CDR3 consists of 14 residues. This chain's CDR3 is CAWSVQGEHRGAVF. CDR3 sequence (DNA): TGTGCCTGGAGTGTACAGGGAGAACACCGGGGAGCTGTTTTT.